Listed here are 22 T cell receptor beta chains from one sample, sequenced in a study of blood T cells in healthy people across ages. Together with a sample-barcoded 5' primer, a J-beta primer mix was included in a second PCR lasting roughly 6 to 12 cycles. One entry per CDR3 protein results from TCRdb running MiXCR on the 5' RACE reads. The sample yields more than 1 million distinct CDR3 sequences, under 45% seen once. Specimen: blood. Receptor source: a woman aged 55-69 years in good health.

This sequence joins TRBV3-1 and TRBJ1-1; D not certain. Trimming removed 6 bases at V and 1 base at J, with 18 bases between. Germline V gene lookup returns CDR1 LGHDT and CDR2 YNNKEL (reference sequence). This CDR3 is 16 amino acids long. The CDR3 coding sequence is TGTGCCAGCAGTCAGACCGGCGGTACCGGGAACACTGAAGCTTTCTTT. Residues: CASSQTGGTGNTEAFF.

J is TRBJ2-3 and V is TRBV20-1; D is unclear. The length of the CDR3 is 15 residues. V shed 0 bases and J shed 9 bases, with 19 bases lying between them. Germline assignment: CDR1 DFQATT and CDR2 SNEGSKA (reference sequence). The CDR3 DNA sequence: TGCAGTGCTAGAGATAACACTCCGAATATCCGAACGCAGTATTTT. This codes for CSARDNTPNIRTQYF.

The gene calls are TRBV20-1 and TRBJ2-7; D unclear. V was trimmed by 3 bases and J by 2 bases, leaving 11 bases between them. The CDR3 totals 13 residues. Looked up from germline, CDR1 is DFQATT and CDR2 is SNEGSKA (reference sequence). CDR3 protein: CSASGLRAYEQYF. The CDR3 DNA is TGCAGTGCTAGCGGATTACGGGCCTACGAGCAGTACTTC.

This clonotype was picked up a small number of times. This CDR3 reads CAIGTGGLETQYF. Here the CDR3 DNA reads TGTGCCATCGGGACAGGGGGCTTGGAGACCCAGTACTTC. The chain employs TRBV10-3 and TRBJ2-5; 12 bases are shared with TRBD1. The germline CDR1 and CDR2 sequences are ENHRY and SYGVKD. V shed 8 bases, J shed 5 bases, and the junction held 3 bases outside the gene matches. This CDR3 comprises 13 residues.

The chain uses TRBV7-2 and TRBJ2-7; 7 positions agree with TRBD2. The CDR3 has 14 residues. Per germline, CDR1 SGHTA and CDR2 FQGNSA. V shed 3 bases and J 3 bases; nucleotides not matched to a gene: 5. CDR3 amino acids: CASSLGGSVYEQYF. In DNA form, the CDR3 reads TGTGCCAGCAGCTTGGGGGGGAGTGTCTACGAGCAGTACTTC.

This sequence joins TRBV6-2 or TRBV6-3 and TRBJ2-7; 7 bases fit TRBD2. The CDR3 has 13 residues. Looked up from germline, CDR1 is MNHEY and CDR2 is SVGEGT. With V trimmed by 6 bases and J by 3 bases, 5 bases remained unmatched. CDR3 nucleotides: TGTGCCAGCAGGCCAGCGGGGTACTACGAGCAGTACTTC. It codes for CASRPAGYYEQYF.

CDR3 bases: TGCAGCGTGCTGACAGGGAGGGAGACCCAGTACTTC. It yields the protein CSVLTGRETQYF. The chain links TRBV29-1 to TRBJ2-5; a possible D gene is TRBD1 (7 bases). The CDR3 totals 12 residues. Trimming cost V 6 bases and J 5 bases, with 13 bases left between them. Germline V lookup: CDR1 SQVTM, CDR2 ANQGSEA. Filled out from reference TRBV29-1 and TRBJ2-5, the complete variable domain reads SAVISQKPSRDICQRGTSLTIQCQVDSQVTMMFWYRQQPGQSLTLIATANQGSEATYESGFVIDKFPISRPNLTFSTLTVSNMSPEDSSIYLCSVLTGRETQYFGPGTRLLVL.

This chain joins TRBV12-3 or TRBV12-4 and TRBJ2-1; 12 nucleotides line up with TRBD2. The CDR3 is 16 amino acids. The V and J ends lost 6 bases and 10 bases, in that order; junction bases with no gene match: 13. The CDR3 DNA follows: TGTGCCAGCAGCCCTACCTATATGACTAGCGGGAGCGAGCAGTTCTTC. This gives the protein CASSPTYMTSGSEQFF.

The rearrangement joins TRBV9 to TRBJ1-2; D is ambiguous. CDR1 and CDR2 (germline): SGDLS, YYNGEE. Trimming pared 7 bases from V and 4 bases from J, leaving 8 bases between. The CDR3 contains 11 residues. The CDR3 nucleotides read TGTGCCAGCGCGGAGAGCTATGGCTACACCTTC. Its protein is CASAESYGYTF.

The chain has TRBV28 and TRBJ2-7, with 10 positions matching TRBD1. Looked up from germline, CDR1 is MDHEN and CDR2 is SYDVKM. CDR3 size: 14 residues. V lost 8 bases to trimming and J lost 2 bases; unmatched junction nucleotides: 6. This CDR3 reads CASYGGQGAYEQYF. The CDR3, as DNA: TGTGCCAGCTATGGAGGACAGGGGGCCTACGAGCAGTACTTC.

The CDR3 DNA sequence: TGTGCCACCAGCACAGGGGAGACCCAGTTCTTC. As protein: CATSTGETQFF. The rearrangement joins TRBV15 to TRBJ2-1; D possibly corresponds to TRBD1 (6 bases). This CDR3 has 11 residues. V was shortened by 4 bases and J by 13 bases, with 11 bases between the two germline ends. The V gene's germline CDR1 is LNHNV and CDR2 YYDKDF (reference sequence).

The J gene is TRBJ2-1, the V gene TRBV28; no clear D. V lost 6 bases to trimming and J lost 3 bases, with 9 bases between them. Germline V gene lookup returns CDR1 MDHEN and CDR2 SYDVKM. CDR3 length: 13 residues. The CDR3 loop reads CASRGTDYNEQFF. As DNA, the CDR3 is TGTGCCAGCAGAGGCACCGACTACAATGAGCAGTTCTTC.

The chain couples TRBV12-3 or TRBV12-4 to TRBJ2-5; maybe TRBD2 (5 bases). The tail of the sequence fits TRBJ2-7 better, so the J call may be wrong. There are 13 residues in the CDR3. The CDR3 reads CASKVHGRGEQYF. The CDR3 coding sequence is TGTGCCAGCAAGGTTCATGGCCGGGGCGAGCAGTACTTC.

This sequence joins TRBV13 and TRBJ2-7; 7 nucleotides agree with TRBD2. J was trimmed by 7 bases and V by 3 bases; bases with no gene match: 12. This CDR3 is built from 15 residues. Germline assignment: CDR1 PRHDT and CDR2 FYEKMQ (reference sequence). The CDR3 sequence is CASSLRERVYNEQYF. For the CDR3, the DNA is TGTGCCAGCAGCTTGCGGGAGAGGGTTTACAATGAGCAGTACTTC.

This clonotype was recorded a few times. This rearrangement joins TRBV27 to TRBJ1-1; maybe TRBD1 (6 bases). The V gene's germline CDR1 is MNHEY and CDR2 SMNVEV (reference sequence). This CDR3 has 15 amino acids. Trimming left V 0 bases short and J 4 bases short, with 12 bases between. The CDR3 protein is CASSLSRGGTTEAFF. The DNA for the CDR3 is TGTGCCAGCAGTTTATCGCGAGGGGGGACCACTGAAGCTTTCTTT.

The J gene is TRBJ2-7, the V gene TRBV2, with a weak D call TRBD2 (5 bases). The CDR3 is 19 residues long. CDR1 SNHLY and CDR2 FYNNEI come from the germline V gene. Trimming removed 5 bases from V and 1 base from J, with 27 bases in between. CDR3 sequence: CASSYIGPPTAEVSYEQYF. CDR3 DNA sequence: TGTGCCAGCAGTTACATCGGGCCGCCCACTGCGGAGGTATCCTACGAGCAGTACTTC.

In DNA, the CDR3 is TGTGCCAGCAGCCAAGTCGGATACACCGGGGAGCTGTTTTTT. Its protein product is CASSQVGYTGELFF. The chain combines TRBV3-1 with TRBJ2-2, with unresolved D. This CDR3 has 14 residues. V dropped 1 base and J dropped 3 bases, with 6 bases sitting between them. Germline-derived CDR1 and CDR2 are LGHDT and YNNKEL (reference sequence). Together with reference TRBV3-1 and TRBJ2-2, the CDR3 gives the full variable domain: DTAVSQTPKYLVTQMGNDKSIKCEQNLGHDTMYWYKQDSKKFLKIMFSYNNKELIINETVPNRFSPKSPDKAHLNLHINSLELGDSAVYFCASSQVGYTGELFFGEGSRLTVL.

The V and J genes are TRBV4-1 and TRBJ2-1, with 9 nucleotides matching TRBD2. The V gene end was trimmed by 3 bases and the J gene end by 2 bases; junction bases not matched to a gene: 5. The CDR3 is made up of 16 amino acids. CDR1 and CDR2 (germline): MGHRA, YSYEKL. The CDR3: CASSQASGGPYNEQFF. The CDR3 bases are TGCGCCAGCAGCCAGGCCAGCGGGGGGCCCTACAATGAGCAGTTCTTC.

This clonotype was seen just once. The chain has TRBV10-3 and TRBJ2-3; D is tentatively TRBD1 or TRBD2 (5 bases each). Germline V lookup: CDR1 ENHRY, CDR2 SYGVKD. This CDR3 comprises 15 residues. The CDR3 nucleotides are TGTGTCGTCGACAGCGGCTTCCCTAGCACAGATACGCAGTATTTT. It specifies CVVDSGFPSTDTQYF.

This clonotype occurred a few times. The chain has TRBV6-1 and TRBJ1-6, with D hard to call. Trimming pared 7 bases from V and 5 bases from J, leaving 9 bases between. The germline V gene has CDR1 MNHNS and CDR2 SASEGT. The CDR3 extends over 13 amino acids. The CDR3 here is CASKGIDNSPLHF. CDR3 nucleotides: TGTGCCAGCAAAGGGATCGATAATTCACCCCTCCACTTT.

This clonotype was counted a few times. CDR3 in DNA: TGCAGTAGCGAGGGTATAGGGACAGGTGCTAGCACAGATACGCAGTATTTT. Protein: CSSEGIGTGASTDTQYF. The chain links TRBV20-1 to TRBJ2-3; TRBD1 aligns across 8 bases. The CDR3 has 17 amino acids. The V segment lost 8 bases and the J segment 0 bases; nucleotides outside the gene matches: 16. Germline V gives CDR1 DFQATT, CDR2 SNEGSKA (reference sequence).

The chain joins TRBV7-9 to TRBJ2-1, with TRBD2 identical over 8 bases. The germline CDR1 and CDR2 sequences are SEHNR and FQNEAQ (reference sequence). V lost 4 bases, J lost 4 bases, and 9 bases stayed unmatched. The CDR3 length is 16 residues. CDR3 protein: CASSSSLGLEYNEQFF. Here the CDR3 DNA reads TGTGCCAGCAGCTCCTCCCTGGGACTAGAATACAATGAGCAGTTCTTC.